Listed below are T cell receptor beta chains from one sample, sequenced in a study of blood T cells in healthy people across ages. TCRdb processed the 5' RACE reads anew with MiXCR; each CDR3 protein has one entry. Here the sample spans 1.5 million to 2 million distinct CDR3 sequences, 28% being singletons. Input material: blood. The receptors stem from a woman aged 30 to 39 in good health. Each CDR3 is given with its conserved first and last residue. A D gene is named only where the DNA matches it firmly. A clone size is listed for some rows: how often the clone was seen (once, few, many), or a class if it is expanded.

d_call,clone_size,v_call,j_call,cdr3_nt,cdr3_aa
.,few,TRBV12-3/TRBV12-4,TRBJ2-1,TGTGCCAGCAGTAATAACAGAGGGAGTAGAAGTAATGAGCAGTTCTTC,CASSNNRGSRSNEQFF
.,few,TRBV6-5,TRBJ2-3,TGTGCCAGCGTCTCGGTAACAGATACACAGTATTTT,CASVSVTDTQYF
.,.,TRBV2,TRBJ2-1,TGTGCCAGGGGCCGGGGGCCCGGCAATGAGCAGTTCTTC,CARGRGPGNEQFF
TRBD1,few,TRBV28,TRBJ1-6,TGTGCCAGCAGTCCCCGTTACCACGGGACAGAGCATTCACCCCTCCACTTT,CASSPRYHGTEHSPLHF
TRBD2,.,TRBV14,TRBJ2-1,TGTGTCAGCAGCCAAGATAAGGGACTACTAACCGGCGGCGAGCAGTTCTTC,CVSSQDKGLLTGGEQFF
.,few,TRBV2,TRBJ1-5,TGTGCCGCGGGGGCGGAAGCTCAGCCCCAGCATTTT,CAAGAEAQPQHF
.,once,TRBV29-1,TRBJ1-2,TGCAGCGTTGCTCTACGGACAGTCTATGGCTACACCTTC,CSVALRTVYGYTF
.,.,TRBV12-3/TRBV12-4,TRBJ1-6,TGTGCCAGCAGTTTAAGGCGCAATTCACCCCTCCACTTT,CASSLRRNSPLHF
.,many,TRBV29-1,TRBJ2-1,TGCAGCGTTGACGGCACTTACAATGAGCAGTTCTTC,CSVDGTYNEQFF
.,.,TRBV6-5,TRBJ1-1,TGTGCCAGCAGTTATGGGAGGGGCGCGTTAACTGAAGCTTTCTTT,CASSYGRGALTEAFF
.,few,TRBV27,TRBJ2-7,TGTGCCAGCAGTTTCTCCAGGGAGTGGCCCTACGAGCAGTACTTC,CASSFSREWPYEQYF
TRBD2,.,TRBV14,TRBJ2-4,TGTGCCAGCATTTGGGACGGGGGGGAGTTTAACATTCAGTACTTC,CASIWDGGEFNIQYF
TRBD1,few,TRBV5-1,TRBJ2-1,TGCGCCAGCAGCCACGGACAGGGATTCAATGAGCAGTTCTTC,CASSHGQGFNEQFF
TRBD2,many,TRBV20-1,TRBJ2-1,TGCAGTGCTAGTGATAGCGGGAGAGATGAGCAGTTCTTC,CSASDSGRDEQFF